Included here is one T cell receptor beta chain sequence, with context. Antigen unknown. The sample is drawn from a study of response to subunit inactivated influenza vaccine. Study-wide points: Authors suggested each seasonal flu vaccination may recruit only limited numbers of new T cells.

Germline-derived CDR1 and CDR2 are SQVTM and ANQGSEA. Trimming cost V 4 bases and J 4 bases, with 25 bases left between them. The CDR3 has 17 residues. One entry per CDR3 protein, called by TCRdb with MiXCR from the RT-PCR reads. The repertoire includes 500,000 to 600,000 distinct CDR3 sequences, approximately 15% of them detected once, and 3% sits in the top ten. The TCR comes from a man aged 45 to 70 who received an inactivated influenza vaccine. The sequenced sample was CD4+ T cells sorted from PBMCs, obtained 23 months after vaccination. This sequence joins TRBV29-1 and TRBJ1-2, with D possibly matching TRBD1 (5 bases). Written as DNA, the CDR3 is TGCAGCGTTGGCGAATTGGGTTCAGGGCCCTTCTCCTATGGCTACACCTTC. Protein product: CSVGELGSGPFSYGYTF.